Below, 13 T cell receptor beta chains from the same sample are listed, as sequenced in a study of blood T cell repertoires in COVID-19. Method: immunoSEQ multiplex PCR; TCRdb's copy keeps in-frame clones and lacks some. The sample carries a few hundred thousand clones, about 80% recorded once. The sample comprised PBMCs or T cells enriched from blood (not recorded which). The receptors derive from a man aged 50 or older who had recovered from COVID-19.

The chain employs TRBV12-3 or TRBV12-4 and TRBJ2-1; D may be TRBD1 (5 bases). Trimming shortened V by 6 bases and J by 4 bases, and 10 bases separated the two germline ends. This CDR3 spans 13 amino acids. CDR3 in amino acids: CASSQTVYNEQFF. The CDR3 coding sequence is TGTGCCAGCAGCCAGACAGTGTACAATGAGCAGTTCTTC.

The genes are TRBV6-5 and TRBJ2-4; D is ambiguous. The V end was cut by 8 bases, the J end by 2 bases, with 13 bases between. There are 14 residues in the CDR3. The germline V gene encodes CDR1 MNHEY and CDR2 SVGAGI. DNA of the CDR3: TGTGCCAGCTCCTCAGGCCTACCCAAAAACATTCAGTACTTC. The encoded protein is CASSSGLPKNIQYF.

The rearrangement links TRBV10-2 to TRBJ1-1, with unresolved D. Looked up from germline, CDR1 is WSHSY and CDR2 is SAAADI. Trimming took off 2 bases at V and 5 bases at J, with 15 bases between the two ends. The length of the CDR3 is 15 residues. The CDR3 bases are TGCGCCAGCAGTGAGGGGCTCGGGGATCGGACTGAAGCTTTCTTT. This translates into CASSEGLGDRTEAFF.

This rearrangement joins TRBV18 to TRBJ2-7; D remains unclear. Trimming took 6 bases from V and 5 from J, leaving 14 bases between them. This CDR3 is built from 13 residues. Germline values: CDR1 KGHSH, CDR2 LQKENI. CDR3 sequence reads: CASSRDGSHEQYF. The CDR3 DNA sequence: TGTGCCAGCTCCCGAGACGGGTCCCACGAGCAGTACTTC.

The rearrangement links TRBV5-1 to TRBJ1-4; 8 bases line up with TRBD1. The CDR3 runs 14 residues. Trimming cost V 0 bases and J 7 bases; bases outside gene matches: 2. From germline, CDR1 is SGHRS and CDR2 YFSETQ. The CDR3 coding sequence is TGCGCCAGCAGCTTGGGGCAGGGGGCTGAAAAACTGTTTTTT. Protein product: CASSLGQGAEKLFF.

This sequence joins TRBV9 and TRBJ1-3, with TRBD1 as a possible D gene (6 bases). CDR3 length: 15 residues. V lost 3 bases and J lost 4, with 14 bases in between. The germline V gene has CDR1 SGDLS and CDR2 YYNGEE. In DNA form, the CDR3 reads TGTGCCAGCAGCGCGACTGGGACATACGGAAACACCATATATTTT. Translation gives CASSATGTYGNTIYF.

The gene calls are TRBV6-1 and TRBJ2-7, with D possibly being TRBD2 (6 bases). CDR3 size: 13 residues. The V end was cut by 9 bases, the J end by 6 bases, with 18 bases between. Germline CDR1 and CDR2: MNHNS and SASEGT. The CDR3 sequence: CASNRDSLREQYF. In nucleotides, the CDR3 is TGTGCCAGTAACCGGGACTCCCTCCGCGAGCAGTACTTC.

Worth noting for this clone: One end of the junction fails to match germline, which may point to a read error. CDR3 sequence: CASREGQGGQPQHF. The CDR3 DNA follows: TGTGCCAGCAGGGAAGGACAGGGAGGACAGCCCCAGCATTTT. The chain links TRBV6-1 to TRBJ1-5; 8 nucleotides align to TRBD1. This CDR3 has 14 residues. Germline V gene data show CDR1 as MNHNS and CDR2 as SASEGT.

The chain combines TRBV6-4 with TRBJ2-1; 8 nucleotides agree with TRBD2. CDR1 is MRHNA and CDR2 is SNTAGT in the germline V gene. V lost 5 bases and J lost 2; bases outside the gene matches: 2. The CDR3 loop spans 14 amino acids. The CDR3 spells CASSPGGAYNEQFF. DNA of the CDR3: TGTGCCAGCAGTCCGGGAGGGGCCTACAATGAGCAGTTCTTC.

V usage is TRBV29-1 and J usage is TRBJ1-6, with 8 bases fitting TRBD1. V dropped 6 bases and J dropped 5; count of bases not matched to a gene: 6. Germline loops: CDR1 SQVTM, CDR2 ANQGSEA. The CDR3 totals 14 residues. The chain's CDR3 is CSVKGQGDNSPLHF. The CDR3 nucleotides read TGCAGCGTAAAAGGACAGGGTGATAATTCACCCCTCCACTTT.

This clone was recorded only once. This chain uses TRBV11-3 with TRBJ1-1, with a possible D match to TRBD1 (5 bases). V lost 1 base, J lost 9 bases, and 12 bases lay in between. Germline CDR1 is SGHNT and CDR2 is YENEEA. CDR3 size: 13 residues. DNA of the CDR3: TGTGCCAGCAGCTTAGGGCATGGGGGGAAAGCTTTCTTT. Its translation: CASSLGHGGKAFF.

In nucleotides, the CDR3 is TGTGCCAGCAGCACCGTGGACAGGAATTCCTATGGCTACACCTTC. Translated: CASSTVDRNSYGYTF. J is TRBJ1-2 and V is TRBV11-2; 7 bases are a match to TRBD1. Germline V gives CDR1 SGHAT, CDR2 FQNNGV. The CDR3 has 15 amino acids. With V trimmed by 5 bases and J by 4 bases, 10 bases remained unmatched.

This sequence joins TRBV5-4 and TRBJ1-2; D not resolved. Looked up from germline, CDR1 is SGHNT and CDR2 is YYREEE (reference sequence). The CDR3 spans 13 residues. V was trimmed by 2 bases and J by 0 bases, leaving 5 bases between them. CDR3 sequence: CASSFRTNYGYTF. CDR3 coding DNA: TGTGCCAGCAGCTTCAGGACTAACTATGGCTACACCTTC.